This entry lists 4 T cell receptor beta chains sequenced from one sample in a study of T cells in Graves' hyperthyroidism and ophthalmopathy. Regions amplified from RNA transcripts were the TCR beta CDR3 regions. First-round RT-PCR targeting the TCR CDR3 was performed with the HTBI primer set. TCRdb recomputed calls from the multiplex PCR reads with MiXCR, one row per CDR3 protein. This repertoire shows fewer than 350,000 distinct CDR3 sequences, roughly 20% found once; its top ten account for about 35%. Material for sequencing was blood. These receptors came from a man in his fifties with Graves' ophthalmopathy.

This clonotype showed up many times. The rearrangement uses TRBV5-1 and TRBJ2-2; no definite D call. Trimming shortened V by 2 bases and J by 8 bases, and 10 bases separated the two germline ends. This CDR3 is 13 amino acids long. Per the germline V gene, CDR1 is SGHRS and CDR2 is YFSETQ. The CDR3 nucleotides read TGCGCCAGCAGCTTTGGGCACGGTGGGGAGCTGTTTTTT. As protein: CASSFGHGGELFF.

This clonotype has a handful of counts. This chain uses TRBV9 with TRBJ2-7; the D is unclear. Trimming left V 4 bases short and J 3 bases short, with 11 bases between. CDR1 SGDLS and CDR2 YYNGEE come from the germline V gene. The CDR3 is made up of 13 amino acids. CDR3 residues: CASSTPGLYEQYF. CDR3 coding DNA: TGTGCCAGCAGCACCCCGGGTCTCTACGAGCAGTACTTC.

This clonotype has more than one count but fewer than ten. This chain's CDR3 is CASSIGRLAGAYEQYF. CDR3 bases: TGTGCCAGTAGTATAGGGCGACTAGCGGGAGCTTACGAGCAGTACTTC. The rearrangement links TRBV19 to TRBJ2-7, with 12 bases aligning to TRBD2. Germline CDR1 and CDR2: LNHDA and SQIVND (reference sequence). Unmatched junction bases numbered 5, after V lost 1 base and J lost 4 bases. CDR3 length: 16 residues.

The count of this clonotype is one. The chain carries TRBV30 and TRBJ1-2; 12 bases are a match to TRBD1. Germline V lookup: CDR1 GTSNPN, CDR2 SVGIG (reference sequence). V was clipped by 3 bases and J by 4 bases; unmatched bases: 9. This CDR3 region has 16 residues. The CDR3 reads CAWSPPGQGASYGYTF. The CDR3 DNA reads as TGTGCCTGGAGCCCACCGGGACAGGGGGCTTCCTATGGCTACACCTTC.